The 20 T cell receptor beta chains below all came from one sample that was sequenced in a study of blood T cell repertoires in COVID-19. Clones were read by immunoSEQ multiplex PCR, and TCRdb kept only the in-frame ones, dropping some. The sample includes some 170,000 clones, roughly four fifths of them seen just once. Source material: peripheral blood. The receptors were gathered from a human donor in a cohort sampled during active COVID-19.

CDR3: CASSLLSTDTQYF. In DNA form, the CDR3 reads TGTGCCAGCAGCTTACTTAGCACAGATACGCAGTATTTT. The J gene is TRBJ2-3, the V gene TRBV7-3; D not resolved. Germline-derived CDR1 and CDR2 are SGHTA and FQGTGA. The V and J ends lost 2 bases and 0 bases respectively, with 3 bases between them. The CDR3 totals 13 residues.

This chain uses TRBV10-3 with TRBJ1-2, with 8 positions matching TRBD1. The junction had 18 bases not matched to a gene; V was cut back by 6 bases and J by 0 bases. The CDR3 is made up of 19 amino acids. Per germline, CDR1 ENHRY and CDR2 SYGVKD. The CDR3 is CAISEQRTGPLSTNYGYTF. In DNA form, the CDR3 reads TGTGCCATCAGCGAACAGCGGACAGGGCCACTATCTACTAACTATGGCTACACCTTC.

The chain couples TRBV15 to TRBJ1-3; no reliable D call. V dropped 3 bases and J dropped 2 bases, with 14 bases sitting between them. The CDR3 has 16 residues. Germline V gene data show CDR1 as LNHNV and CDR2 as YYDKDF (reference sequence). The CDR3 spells CATSSGLLIAGNTIYF. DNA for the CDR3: TGTGCCACCAGCAGCGGACTTCTCATTGCTGGAAACACCATATATTTT.

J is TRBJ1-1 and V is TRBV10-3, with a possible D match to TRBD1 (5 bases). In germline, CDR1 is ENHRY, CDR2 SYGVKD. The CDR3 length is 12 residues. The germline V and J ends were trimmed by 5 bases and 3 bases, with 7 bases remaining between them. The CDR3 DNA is TGTGCCATCAGTACGACAGACACTGAAGCTTTCTTT. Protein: CAISTTDTEAFF.

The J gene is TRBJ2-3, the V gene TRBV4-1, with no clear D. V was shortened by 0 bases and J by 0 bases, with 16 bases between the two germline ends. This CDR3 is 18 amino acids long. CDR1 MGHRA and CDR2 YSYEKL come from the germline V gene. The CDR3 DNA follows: TGCGCCAGCAGCCAAGACCCCGCGAGATTGATCAGCACAGATACGCAGTATTTT. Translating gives CASSQDPARLISTDTQYF.

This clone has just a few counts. Here the CDR3 DNA reads TGCAGCGCCAGACAGGGGCGAGGCGACGAGCAGTACTTC. The encoded protein is CSARQGRGDEQYF. The chain employs TRBV29-1 and TRBJ2-7, with TRBD1 identical over 8 bases. The V gene end was trimmed by 7 bases and the J gene end by 5 bases; junction bases not matched to a gene: 10. Germline assignment: CDR1 SQVTM and CDR2 ANQGSEA. The CDR3 sequence is 13 residues long.

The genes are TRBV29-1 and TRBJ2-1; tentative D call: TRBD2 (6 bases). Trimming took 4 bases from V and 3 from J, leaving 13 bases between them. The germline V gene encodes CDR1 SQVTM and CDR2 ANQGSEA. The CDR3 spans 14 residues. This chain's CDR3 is CSVASGEDYNEQFF. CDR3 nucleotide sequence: TGCAGCGTTGCGTCGGGAGAGGACTACAATGAGCAGTTCTTC.

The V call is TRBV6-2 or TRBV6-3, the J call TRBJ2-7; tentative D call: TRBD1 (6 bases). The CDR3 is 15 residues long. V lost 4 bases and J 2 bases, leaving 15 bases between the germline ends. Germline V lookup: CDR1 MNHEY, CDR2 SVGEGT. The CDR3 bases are TGTGCCAGCAGTTCCCCCAACAGGGCTCCCTACGAGCAGTACTTC. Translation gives CASSSPNRAPYEQYF.

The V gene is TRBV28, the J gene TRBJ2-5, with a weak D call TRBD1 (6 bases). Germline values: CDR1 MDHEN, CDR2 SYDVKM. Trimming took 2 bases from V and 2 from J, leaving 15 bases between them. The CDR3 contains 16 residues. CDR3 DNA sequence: TGTGCCAGCAGTTTAGGGGGCACGGGTGGTCAAGAGACCCAGTACTTC. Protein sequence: CASSLGGTGGQETQYF.

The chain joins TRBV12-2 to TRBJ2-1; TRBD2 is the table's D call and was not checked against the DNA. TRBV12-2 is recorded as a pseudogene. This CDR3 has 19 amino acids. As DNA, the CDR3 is TGTGCAAGTCGCTTAACCCCTCAAATCCGACTAGCAGATTACAATGAGCAGTTCTTC. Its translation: CASRLTPQIRLADYNEQFF.

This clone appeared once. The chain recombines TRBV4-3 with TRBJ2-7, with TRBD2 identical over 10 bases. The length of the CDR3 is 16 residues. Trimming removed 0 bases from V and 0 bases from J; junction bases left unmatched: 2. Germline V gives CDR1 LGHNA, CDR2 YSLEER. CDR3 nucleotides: TGCGCCAGCAGCCAAGATAGGACTAGCGGCTCCTACGAGCAGTACTTC. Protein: CASSQDRTSGSYEQYF.

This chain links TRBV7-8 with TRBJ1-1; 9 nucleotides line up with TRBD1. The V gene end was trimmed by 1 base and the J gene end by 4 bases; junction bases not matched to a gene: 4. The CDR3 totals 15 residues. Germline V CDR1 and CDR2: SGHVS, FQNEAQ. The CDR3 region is CASSLGTGVFTEAFF. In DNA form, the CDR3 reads TGTGCCAGCAGCTTAGGGACAGGGGTTTTCACTGAAGCTTTCTTT.

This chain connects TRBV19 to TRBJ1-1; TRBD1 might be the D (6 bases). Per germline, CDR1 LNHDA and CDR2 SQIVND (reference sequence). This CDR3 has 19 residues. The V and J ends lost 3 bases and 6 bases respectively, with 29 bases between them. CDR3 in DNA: TGTGCCAGTAGTATTATATTTCCCGCTGGCAGGGGCCTCCCCGCTGAAGCTTTCTTT. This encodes CASSIIFPAGRGLPAEAFF.

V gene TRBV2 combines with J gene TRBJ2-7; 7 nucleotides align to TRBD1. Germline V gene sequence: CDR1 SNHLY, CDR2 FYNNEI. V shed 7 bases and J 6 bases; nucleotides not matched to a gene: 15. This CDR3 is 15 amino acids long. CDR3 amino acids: CASITTGQIGTEQYF. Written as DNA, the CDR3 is TGTGCCAGCATTACTACGGGACAGATAGGAACCGAGCAGTACTTC.

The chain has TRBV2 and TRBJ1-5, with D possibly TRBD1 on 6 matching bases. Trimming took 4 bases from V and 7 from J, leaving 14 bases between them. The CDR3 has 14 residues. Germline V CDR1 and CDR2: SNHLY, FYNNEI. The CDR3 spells CASSGADRTQPQHF. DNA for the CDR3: TGTGCCAGCAGTGGAGCAGACAGGACACAGCCCCAGCATTTT.

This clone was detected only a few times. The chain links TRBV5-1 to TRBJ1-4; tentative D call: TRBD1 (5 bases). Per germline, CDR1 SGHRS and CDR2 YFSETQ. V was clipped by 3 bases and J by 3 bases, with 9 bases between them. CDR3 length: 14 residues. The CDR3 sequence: CASSSTGSNEKLFF. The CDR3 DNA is TGCGCCAGCAGCTCAACAGGATCTAATGAAAAACTGTTTTTT.

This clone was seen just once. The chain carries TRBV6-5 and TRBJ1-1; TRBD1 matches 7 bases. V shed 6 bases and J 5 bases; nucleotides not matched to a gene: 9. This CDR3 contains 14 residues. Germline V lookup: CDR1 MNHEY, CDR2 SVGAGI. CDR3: CASREEGARTEAFF. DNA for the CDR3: TGTGCCAGCAGAGAGGAGGGGGCGCGGACTGAAGCTTTCTTT.

This CDR3 is CASTSGDSPLHF. In DNA, the CDR3 is TGTGCCAGTACCTCAGGGGATTCACCCCTCCACTTT. J is TRBJ1-6 and V is TRBV19; tentative D call: TRBD1 (6 bases). The V gene lost 7 bases and the J gene lost 8 bases, with 9 bases spanning the gap. Per the germline V gene, CDR1 is LNHDA and CDR2 is SQIVND (reference sequence). This CDR3 is built from 12 residues.

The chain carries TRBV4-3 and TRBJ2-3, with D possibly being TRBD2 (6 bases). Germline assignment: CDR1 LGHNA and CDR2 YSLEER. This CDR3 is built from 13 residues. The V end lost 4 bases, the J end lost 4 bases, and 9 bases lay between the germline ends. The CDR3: CASSRLVSDTQYF. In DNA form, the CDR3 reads TGCGCCAGCAGCCGACTAGTTTCAGATACGCAGTATTTT.

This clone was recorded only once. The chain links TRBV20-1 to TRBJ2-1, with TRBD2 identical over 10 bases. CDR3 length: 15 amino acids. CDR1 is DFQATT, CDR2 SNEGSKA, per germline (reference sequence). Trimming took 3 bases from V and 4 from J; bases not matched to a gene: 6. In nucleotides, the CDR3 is TGCAGTGCTAGTAGCGGGGGGACTTCGTACAATGAGCAGTTCTTC. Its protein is CSASSGGTSYNEQFF.